The 6 T cell receptor beta chains presented below share a single source sample, sequenced in a study of blood T cell repertoires in COVID-19. Clones were read by immunoSEQ multiplex PCR, and TCRdb kept only the in-frame ones, dropping some. The sample records around 91,000 clones, 85% being singletons. Sequenced: peripheral blood. Receptor source: a man aged 80 or over with acute or convalescent COVID-19.

V and J are TRBV7-9 and TRBJ2-1; 7 positions match TRBD2. With 5 bases clipped from V and 7 bases from J, the junction kept 11 bases outside the gene matches. This CDR3 has 15 residues. Germline V lookup: CDR1 SEHNR, CDR2 FQNEAQ (reference sequence). CDR3 region: CASSQQWGGINEQFF. The CDR3 bases are TGTGCCAGCAGCCAGCAGTGGGGAGGGATAAATGAGCAGTTCTTC.

The V and J genes are TRBV29-1 and TRBJ1-2; D perhaps matches TRBD1 (6 bases). CDR1 and CDR2 (germline): SQVTM, ANQGSEA. This CDR3 contains 15 residues. Trimming pared 4 bases from V and 0 bases from J, leaving 15 bases between. The CDR3 protein is CSVVGGGRANYGYTF. The CDR3 nucleotides are TGCAGCGTTGTGGGCGGGGGGCGAGCTAACTATGGCTACACCTTC.

The genes are TRBV19 and TRBJ2-5; 9 bases align to TRBD2. This CDR3 region has 15 residues. Germline V gene sequence: CDR1 LNHDA, CDR2 SQIVND (reference sequence). Trimming cost V 2 bases and J 5 bases; bases outside gene matches: 6. The DNA for the CDR3 is TGTGCCAGTAGTATAATAGCGGGAGAGGGGGAGACCCAGTACTTC. It encodes CASSIIAGEGETQYF.

In DNA form, the CDR3 reads TGTGCCAGCTCATCCAGTTTACTCGACAGATTGCTGAACACTGAAGCTTTCTTT. It is translated as CASSSSLLDRLLNTEAFF. The chain combines TRBV18 with TRBJ1-1; possibly TRBD1 for D (5 bases). Trimming shortened V by 5 bases and J by 0 bases, and 22 bases separated the two germline ends. The CDR3 is made up of 18 amino acids. Germline V gives CDR1 KGHSH, CDR2 LQKENI.

The rearrangement links TRBV10-1 to TRBJ2-7, with 8 bases that match TRBD2. V shed 0 bases, J shed 5 bases, and the junction held 0 bases outside the gene matches. Germline V gene lookup returns CDR1 WNHNN and CDR2 SYGVQD (reference sequence). This CDR3 is built from 13 residues. CDR3 sequence reads: CASSESGGDEQYF. DNA for the CDR3: TGCGCCAGCAGTGAGTCCGGGGGGGACGAGCAGTACTTC.

The rearrangement joins TRBV7-2 to TRBJ2-3; 7 positions match TRBD2. Germline V CDR1 and CDR2: SGHTA, FQGNSA. This CDR3 region has 14 residues. V was pared by 5 bases and J by 2 bases, with 4 bases of the junction left unmatched. This chain's CDR3 is CASSKRDYTDTQYF. In DNA, the CDR3 is TGTGCCAGCAGCAAGCGGGACTACACAGATACGCAGTATTTT.